This T cell receptor beta chain was sequenced in a study of cytomegalovirus exposure and HLA in healthy donors. This clone was counted only a few times. Its antigen is still unknown. Primers included in the PCR were 60 Vbeta and 13 Jbeta primers. The protocol was immunoSEQ multiplex PCR, while the TCRdb copy is restricted to in-frame clones and leaves out a portion. The sample gives some 120,000 clones, 8% to 9.5% of which show up once; around 5.5% is in the top ten. The CDR3 sequence is 15 residues long. The V gene's germline CDR1 is LGHNA and CDR2 YSLEER. V lost 4 bases to trimming and J lost 7 bases; unmatched junction nucleotides: 9. Points from the study as a whole: Per published accounts, TCR beta sequences correctly predicted the HLA-A and HLA-B alleles of most subjects.

This TCR was recovered from a middle-aged man in good health and CMV-seronegative. The rearrangement joins TRBV4-3 to TRBJ1-2; TRBD1 aligns across 10 bases. Material: PBMCs. The CDR3 DNA reads as TGCGCCAGCAGCCGCCCGGGACAGGGGATGGGTGGCTACACCTTC. It yields the protein CASSRPGQGMGGYTF.